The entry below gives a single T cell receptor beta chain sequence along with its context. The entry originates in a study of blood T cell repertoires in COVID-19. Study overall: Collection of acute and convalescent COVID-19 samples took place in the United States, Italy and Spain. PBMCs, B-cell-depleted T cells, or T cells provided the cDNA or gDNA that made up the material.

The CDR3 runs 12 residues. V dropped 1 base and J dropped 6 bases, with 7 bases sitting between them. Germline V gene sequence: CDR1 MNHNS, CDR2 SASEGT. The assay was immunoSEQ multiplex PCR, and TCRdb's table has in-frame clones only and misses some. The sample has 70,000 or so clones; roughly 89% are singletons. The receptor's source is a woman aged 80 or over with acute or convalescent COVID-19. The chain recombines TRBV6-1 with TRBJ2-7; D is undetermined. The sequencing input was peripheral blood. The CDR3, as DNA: TGTGCCAGCAGTGAAGGAGGTAGCGAGCAGTACTTC. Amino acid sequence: CASSEGGSEQYF.